Presented here are 11 T cell receptor beta chains from one specimen sequenced in a study of OX40 agonist ivuxolimab in advanced cancers. TCRdb's table, derived via immunoSEQ multiplex PCR, lists solely in-frame clones and lacks some. Of about 79,000 clones detected, 90% appear once; the ten largest clones hold approximately 0.3%. The material sequenced was CD4+ or CD8+ T cells sorted from blood, taken in a trial of the OX40 agonist ivuxolimab. These receptors were collected from an adult with an advanced solid tumor such as melanoma, head and neck, liver or kidney cancer.

The chain combines TRBV6-5 with TRBJ2-7; D is unclear. V was pared by 6 bases and J by 3 bases, with 12 bases between. Germline V gene sequence: CDR1 MNHEY, CDR2 SVGAGI. The CDR3 is made up of 13 amino acids. The CDR3 reads CASRLGRNYEQYF. CDR3 bases: TGTGCCAGCAGGTTGGGCAGGAACTACGAGCAGTACTTC.

This chain connects TRBV13 to TRBJ2-2; D is undetermined. The CDR3 extends over 11 amino acids. Trimming took off 5 bases at V and 5 bases at J, with 3 bases between the two ends. The germline gives CDR1 PRHDT, CDR2 FYEKMQ (reference sequence). The CDR3 DNA is TGTGCCAGCAGCCTAACCGGGGAGCTGTTTTTT. Translated, it gives CASSLTGELFF.

The chain is built from TRBV28 and TRBJ2-1, with D possibly matching TRBD1 (5 bases). The germline V and J ends were trimmed by 3 bases and 5 bases, with 11 bases remaining between them. Germline lookup yields CDR1 MDHEN and CDR2 SYDVKM. This CDR3 comprises 14 residues. CDR3 protein: CASSFRQGNNEQFF. The CDR3 nucleotides are TGTGCCAGCAGTTTTCGTCAGGGAAACAATGAGCAGTTCTTC.

This chain links TRBV5-8 with TRBJ1-5, with 9 bases fitting TRBD1. V trimming: 5 bases; J trimming: 8 bases; junction bases outside the gene matches: 5. Germline V gene lookup returns CDR1 SGHTS and CDR2 YDEGEE. This CDR3 has 13 residues. The CDR3 region has the DNA TGTGCCAGCAGTGGACAGGGGTTTGAGCCCCAGCATTTT. It is translated as CASSGQGFEPQHF. Filled out from reference TRBV5-8 and TRBJ1-5, the complete variable domain reads EAGVTQSPTHLIKTRGQQATLRCSPISGHTSVYWYQQALGLGLQFLLWYDEGEERNRGNFPPRFSGRQFPNYSSELNVNALELEDSALYLCASSGQGFEPQHFGDGTRLSIL.

V and J are TRBV29-1 and TRBJ1-1; possibly TRBD1 for D (6 bases). CDR1 and CDR2 from the germline V gene are SQVTM and ANQGSEA. The CDR3 runs 15 residues. Trimming shortened V by 0 bases and J by 3 bases, and 14 bases separated the two germline ends. CDR3 coding DNA: TGCAGCGTTGAAGATCGGGGGGGCGCGGACACTGAAGCTTTCTTT. Translated: CSVEDRGGADTEAFF.

The V gene is TRBV28, the J gene TRBJ1-2; maybe TRBD1 (5 bases). This CDR3 is built from 14 residues. Germline V gene sequence: CDR1 MDHEN, CDR2 SYDVKM. Trimming pared 6 bases from V and 0 bases from J, leaving 11 bases between. CDR3 protein: CASRAPGPNYGYTF. DNA of the CDR3: TGTGCCAGCAGAGCTCCGGGGCCTAACTATGGCTACACCTTC.

The J gene is TRBJ2-1, the V gene TRBV18; 10 bases are a match to TRBD2. The CDR3 loop spans 17 amino acids. CDR1 and CDR2 from the germline V gene are KGHSH and LQKENI. V was pared by 1 base and J by 8 bases, with 11 bases of the junction left unmatched. DNA for the CDR3: TGTGCCAGCTCACCACGGGAGCGGGGGGGCATTTTCCATGAGCAGTTCTTC. Amino acids: CASSPRERGGIFHEQFF.

The chain couples TRBV7-3 to TRBJ1-1; D gene unclear. CDR1 and CDR2 from the germline V gene are SGHTA and FQGTGA. This CDR3 region has 14 residues. Deletions cut 2 bases from V and 0 bases from J, with 7 bases between. CDR3 sequence reads: CASSLGRLNTEAFF. CDR3 nucleotide sequence: TGTGCCAGCAGCTTAGGCCGTTTGAACACTGAAGCTTTCTTT.

The rearrangement uses TRBV5-6 and TRBJ2-1; TRBD2 might be the D (5 bases). The V end was cut by 4 bases, the J end by 0 bases, with 17 bases between. CDR1 and CDR2 (germline): SGHDT, YYEEEE. The CDR3 totals 17 residues. The CDR3 spells CASSPALVGSSYNEQFF. In DNA, the CDR3 is TGTGCCAGCAGCCCAGCCCTCGTGGGGAGCTCCTACAATGAGCAGTTCTTC.

The chain recombines TRBV7-2 with TRBJ1-6, with a possible D match to TRBD1 (6 bases). CDR3 length: 15 amino acids. The ends were cut back, 0 bases at V and 4 bases at J, with 7 bases in the middle. CDR1 SGHTA and CDR2 FQGNSA come from the germline V gene. The CDR3 DNA reads TGTGCCAGCAGCTTAGCAGGGGGTTATAATTCACCCCTCCACTTT. Translating it yields CASSLAGGYNSPLHF. Filled out from reference TRBV7-2 and TRBJ1-6, the complete variable domain reads GAGVSQSPSNKVTEKGKDVELRCDPISGHTALYWYRQSLGQGLEFLIYFQGNSAPDKSGLPSDRFSAERTGGSVSTLTIQRTQQEDSAVYLCASSLAGGYNSPLHFGNGTRLTVT.

The chain employs TRBV7-3 and TRBJ2-7, with D possibly matching TRBD2 (5 bases). This CDR3 region has 15 residues. Trimming removed 6 bases from V and 5 bases from J, with 20 bases in between. The V gene's germline CDR1 is SGHTA and CDR2 FQGTGA. CDR3 residues: CASSRIGSAGDEQYF. CDR3 nucleotides: TGTGCCAGCAGTCGAATTGGCAGTGCGGGCGACGAGCAGTACTTC.